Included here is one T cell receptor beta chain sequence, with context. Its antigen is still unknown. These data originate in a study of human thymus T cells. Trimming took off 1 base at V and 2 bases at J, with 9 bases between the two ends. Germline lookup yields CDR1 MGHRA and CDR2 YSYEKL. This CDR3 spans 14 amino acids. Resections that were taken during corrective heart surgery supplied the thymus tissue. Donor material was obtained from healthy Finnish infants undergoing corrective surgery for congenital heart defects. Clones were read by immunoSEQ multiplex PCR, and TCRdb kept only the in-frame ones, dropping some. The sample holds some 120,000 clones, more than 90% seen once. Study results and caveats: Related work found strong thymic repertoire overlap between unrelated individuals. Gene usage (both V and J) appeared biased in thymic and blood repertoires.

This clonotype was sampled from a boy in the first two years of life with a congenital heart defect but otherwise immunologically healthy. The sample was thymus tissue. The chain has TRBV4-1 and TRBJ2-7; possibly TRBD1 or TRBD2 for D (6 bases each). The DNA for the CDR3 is TGCGCCAGCAGCCAAGTTCGGGGGCCCTACGAGCAGTACTTC. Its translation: CASSQVRGPYEQYF.